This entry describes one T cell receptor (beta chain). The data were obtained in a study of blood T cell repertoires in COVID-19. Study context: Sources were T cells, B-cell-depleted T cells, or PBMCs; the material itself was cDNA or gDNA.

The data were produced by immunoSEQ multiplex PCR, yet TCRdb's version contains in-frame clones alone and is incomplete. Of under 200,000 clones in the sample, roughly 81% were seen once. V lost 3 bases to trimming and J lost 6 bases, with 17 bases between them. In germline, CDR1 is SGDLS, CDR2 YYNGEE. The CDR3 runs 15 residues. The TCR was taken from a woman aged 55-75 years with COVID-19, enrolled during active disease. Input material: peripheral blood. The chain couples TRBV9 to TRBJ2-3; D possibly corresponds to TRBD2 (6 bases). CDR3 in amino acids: CASSGGGTRRDTQYF. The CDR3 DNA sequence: TGTGCCAGCAGCGGGGGCGGGACCCGAAGGGATACGCAGTATTTT.